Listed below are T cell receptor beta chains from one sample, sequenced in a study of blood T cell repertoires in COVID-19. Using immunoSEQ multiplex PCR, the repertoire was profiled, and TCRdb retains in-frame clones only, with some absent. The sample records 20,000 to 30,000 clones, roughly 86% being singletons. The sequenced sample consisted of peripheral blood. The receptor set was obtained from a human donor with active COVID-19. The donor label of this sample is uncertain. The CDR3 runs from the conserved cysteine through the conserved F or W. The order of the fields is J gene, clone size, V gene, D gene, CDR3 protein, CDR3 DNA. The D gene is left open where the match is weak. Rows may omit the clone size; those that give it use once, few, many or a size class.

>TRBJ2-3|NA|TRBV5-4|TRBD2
CAMGLAGGRTDTQYF
TGTGCCATGGGACTAGCGGGAGGCCGCACAGATACGCAGTATTTT
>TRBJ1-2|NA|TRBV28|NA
CASEGGEHGYTF
TGTGCCAGTGAGGGGGGGGAGCATGGCTACACCTTC
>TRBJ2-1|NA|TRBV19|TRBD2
CASSLLAGIFNEQFF
TGTGCCAGTAGCCTACTAGCGGGGATCTTCAATGAGCAGTTCTTC
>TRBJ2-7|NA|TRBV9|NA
CASSVGSSSKTTYEQYF
TGTGCCAGCAGCGTAGGATCCTCGAGTAAAACCACCTACGAGCAGTACTTC
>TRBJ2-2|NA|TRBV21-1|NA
CASSKTPAGGPNTGELFF
TGTGCCAGCAGCAAAACCCCAGCGGGGGGGCCGAACACCGGGGAGCTGTTTTTT
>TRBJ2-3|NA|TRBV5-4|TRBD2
CASSLEAHGGGVTQYF
TGTGCCAGCAGCTTGGAAGCCCACGGGGGGGGAGTTACGCAGTATTTT
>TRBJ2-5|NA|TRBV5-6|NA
CASSAEGLTQETQYF
TGTGCCAGCAGCGCGGAGGGTCTAACACAAGAGACCCAGTACTTC
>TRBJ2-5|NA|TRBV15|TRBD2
CATSRGTSGSLETQYF
TGTGCCACCAGCAGGGGGACTAGCGGGTCCCTAGAGACCCAGTACTTC
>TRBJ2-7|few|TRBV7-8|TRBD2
CASSLTSGSYEQYF
TGTGCCAGCAGCTTAACTAGCGGCTCCTACGAGCAGTACTTC
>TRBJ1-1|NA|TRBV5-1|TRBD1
CASSLEGQMNTEAFF
TGCGCCAGCAGCTTGGAGGGACAGATGAACACTGAAGCTTTCTTT
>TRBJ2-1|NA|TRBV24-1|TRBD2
CATSDWGGDEQFF
TGTGCCACCAGTGATTGGGGAGGGGATGAGCAGTTCTTC
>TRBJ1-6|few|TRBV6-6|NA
CASSYAEENSPLHF
TGTGCCAGCAGTTACGCAGAAGAAAATTCACCCCTCCACTTT
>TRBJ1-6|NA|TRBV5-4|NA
CASSLKGMNSPLHF
TGTGCCAGCTCACTTAAGGGGATGAATTCACCCCTCCACTTT
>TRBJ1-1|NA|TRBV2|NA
CASSERRGNTEAFF
TGTGCCAGCAGTGAACGCAGGGGGAACACTGAAGCTTTCTTT
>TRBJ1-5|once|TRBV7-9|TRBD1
CASSQGTGNQPQHF
TGTGCCAGCAGCCAAGGGACAGGCAATCAGCCCCAGCATTTT
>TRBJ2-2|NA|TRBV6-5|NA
CASSPSVLGGELFF
TGTGCCAGCAGTCCTAGCGTACTGGGCGGGGAGCTGTTTTTT
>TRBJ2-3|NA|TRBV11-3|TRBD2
CASSPSGLAGTDTQYF
TGTGCCAGCAGCCCTTCGGGACTAGCGGGGACAGATACGCAGTATTTT
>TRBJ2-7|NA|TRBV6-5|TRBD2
CASRDGTINYEQYF
TGTGCCAGCAGGGACGGGACTATAAATTACGAGCAGTACTTC
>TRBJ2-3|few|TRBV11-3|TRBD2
CASSLSGRDTQYF
TGTGCCAGCAGCTTAAGCGGGAGGGATACGCAGTATTTT
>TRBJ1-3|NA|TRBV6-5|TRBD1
CASSRTGFGNTIYF
TGTGCCAGCAGTAGGACAGGGTTTGGAAACACCATATATTTT
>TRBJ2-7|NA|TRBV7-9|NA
CASSLPTVQSSHEQYF
TGTGCCAGCAGCTTACCGACAGTTCAGAGTTCCCACGAGCAGTACTTC
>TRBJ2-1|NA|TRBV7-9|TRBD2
CASSLSGLEGSEQFF
TGTGCCAGCAGCTTATCTGGACTAGAAGGAAGTGAGCAGTTCTTC
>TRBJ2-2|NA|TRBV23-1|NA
CASSQLTGTGELFF
TGCGCCAGCAGTCAGTTGACAGGCACCGGGGAGCTGTTTTTT
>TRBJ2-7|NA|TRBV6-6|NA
CASSPGIEQYF
TGTGCCAGCAGTCCGGGGATCGAGCAGTACTTC
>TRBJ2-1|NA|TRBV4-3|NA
CASSQGLDPPAEQFF
TGCGCCAGCAGCCAAGGACTAGACCCGCCGGCCGAGCAGTTCTTC
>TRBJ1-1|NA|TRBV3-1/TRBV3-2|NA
CASSQEHQNTEAFF
TGTGCCAGCAGCCAAGAACACCAGAACACTGAAGCTTTCTTT
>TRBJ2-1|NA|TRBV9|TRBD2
CASSVGVGGRAVDEQFF
TGTGCCAGCAGCGTAGGGGTTGGGGGGAGGGCCGTCGATGAGCAGTTCTTC
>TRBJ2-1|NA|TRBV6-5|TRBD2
CASSQTSGGAYEQFF
TGTGCCAGCAGCCAAACTAGCGGGGGGGCCTATGAGCAGTTCTTC
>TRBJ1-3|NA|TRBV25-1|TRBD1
CASSEFGTEVGNTIYF
TGTGCCAGCAGTGAATTTGGGACAGAAGTGGGAAACACCATATATTTT
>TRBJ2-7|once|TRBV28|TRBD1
CASSPDRGSSYEQYF
TGTGCCAGCAGCCCCGACAGGGGCAGCTCCTACGAGCAGTACTTC
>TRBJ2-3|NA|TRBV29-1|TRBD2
CSVELAGADTQYF
TGCAGCGTTGAATTAGCGGGAGCTGATACGCAGTATTTT
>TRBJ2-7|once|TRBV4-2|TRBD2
CASSPERGGYEQYF
TGTGCCAGCAGCCCTGAACGGGGGGGTTACGAGCAGTACTTC
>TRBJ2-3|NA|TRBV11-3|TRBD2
CASSPDVAGGYDTQYF
TGTGCCAGCAGCCCGGACGTAGCGGGAGGTTACGATACGCAGTATTTT
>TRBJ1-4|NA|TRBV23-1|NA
CASSHPVISRGADEKLFF
TGCGCCAGCAGTCATCCCGTAATCTCCAGGGGTGCGGATGAAAAACTGTTTTTT
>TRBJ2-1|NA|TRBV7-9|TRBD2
CASSLGRLAGVSYEQFF
TGTGCCAGCAGCTTAGGACGACTCGCGGGAGTTTCGTATGAGCAGTTCTTC
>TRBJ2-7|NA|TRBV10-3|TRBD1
CAISDYGTGGTTYEQYF
TGTGCCATCAGCGACTATGGAACAGGGGGGACCACCTACGAGCAGTACTTC
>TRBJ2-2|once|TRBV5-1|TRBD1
CASSLRGLEAGELFF
TGCGCCAGCAGCTTGAGGGGGCTCGAGGCCGGGGAGCTGTTTTTT
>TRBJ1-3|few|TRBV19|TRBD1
CASRAQGPSSGNTIYF
TGTGCCAGTAGAGCACAGGGGCCGAGCTCTGGAAACACCATATATTTT
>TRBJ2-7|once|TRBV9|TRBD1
CASSAVDRGGSYEQYF
TGTGCCAGCAGCGCGGTCGACAGGGGCGGTTCCTACGAGCAGTACTTC
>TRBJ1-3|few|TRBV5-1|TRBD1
CASSLAWGRSVSGKTGSGNTIYF
TGCGCCAGCAGCTTGGCCTGGGGTCGTTCGGTGTCTGGAAAGACAGGGTCTGGAAACACCATATATTTT
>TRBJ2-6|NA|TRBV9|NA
CASIRAGNTGANVLTF
TGTGCCAGCATTCGGGCAGGGAACACTGGGGCCAACGTCCTGACTTTC
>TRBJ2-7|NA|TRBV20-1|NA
CSASGYRTYEQYF
TGCAGTGCTAGTGGATACAGGACCTACGAGCAGTACTTC
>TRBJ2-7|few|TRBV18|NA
CASSPPAQAYEQYF
TGTGCCAGCTCACCACCGGCTCAGGCCTACGAGCAGTACTTC
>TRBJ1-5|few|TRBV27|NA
CASSLFHGVGQPQHF
TGTGCCAGCAGTTTATTTCACGGGGTGGGTCAGCCCCAGCATTTT
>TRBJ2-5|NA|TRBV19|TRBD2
CASSRLAWGSRETQYF
TGTGCCAGTAGCCGACTAGCGTGGGGATCGAGGGAGACCCAGTACTTC
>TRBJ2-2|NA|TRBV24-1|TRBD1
CATSDPGTGGTGELFF
TGTGCCACCAGTGACCCCGGGACAGGGGGAACCGGGGAGCTGTTTTTT
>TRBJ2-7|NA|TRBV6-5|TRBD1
CASSKGGTGLAEQYF
TGTGCCAGCAGCAAAGGCGGGACAGGGCTGGCGGAGCAGTACTTC
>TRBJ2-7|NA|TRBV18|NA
CASSPDSSYEQYF
TGTGCCAGCTCACCGGACAGCTCCTACGAGCAGTACTTC
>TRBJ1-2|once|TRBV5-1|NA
CASSREQGNYGYTF
TGCGCCAGCAGCCGTGAACAGGGAAACTATGGCTACACCTTC
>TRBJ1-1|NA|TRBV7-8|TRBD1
CASSSRTGVTEAFF
TGTGCCAGCAGCTCTCGGACAGGGGTCACTGAAGCTTTCTTT